This T cell receptor (beta chain) was recorded in a study of ipilimumab plus nivolumab after autologous stem cell transplantation. Study-level information: Typical patient got 5 ipilimumab doses and about eight nivolumab doses (median).

The assay was immunoSEQ multiplex PCR, and TCRdb's table has in-frame clones only and misses some. The sample yields some 87,000 clones, 83% seen once. The TCR sequence derives from a male donor with diffuse large B-cell lymphoma. The input for sequencing was PBMCs, taken in a trial of ipilimumab plus nivolumab as post-transplant consolidation.

CDR3 bases: TGCGCCAGCAGCGAAACAGGGGGTTGGACTGAAGCTTTCTTT. It encodes CASSETGGWTEAFF. The chain joins TRBV5-1 to TRBJ1-1; TRBD1 aligns across 8 bases. Unmatched junction bases numbered 7, after V lost 4 bases and J lost 5 bases. Germline CDR1 is SGHRS and CDR2 is YFSETQ. The length of the CDR3 is 14 residues.